Included here is one T cell receptor (beta chain) sequence, with context. 13 Jbeta primers and 60 Vbeta primers were used for the PCR. Repertoires were generated with immunoSEQ multiplex PCR, while TCRdb's copy carries only in-frame clones and drops some. In the table there are around 160,000 clones, more than 65% of which are singletons. This sample is drawn from a study of cytomegalovirus exposure and HLA in healthy donors. Between the trimmed V and J ends, which lost 8 bases and 4 bases, there was a span of 21 bases. This CDR3 region has 15 residues. CDR1 is MNHNY and CDR2 is SVGAGI in the germline V gene (reference sequence).

The chain employs TRBV6-6 and TRBJ2-7; a possible D gene is TRBD2 (6 bases). The receptor's source is a man aged 18 to 35 in good health and CMV-seropositive. Sequenced sample: PBMCs. The CDR3 DNA reads TGTGCCAGCGGTTGGTGGGGGGACTCCGGTTACGAGCAGTACGTC. Amino acids: CASGWWGDSGYEQYV.